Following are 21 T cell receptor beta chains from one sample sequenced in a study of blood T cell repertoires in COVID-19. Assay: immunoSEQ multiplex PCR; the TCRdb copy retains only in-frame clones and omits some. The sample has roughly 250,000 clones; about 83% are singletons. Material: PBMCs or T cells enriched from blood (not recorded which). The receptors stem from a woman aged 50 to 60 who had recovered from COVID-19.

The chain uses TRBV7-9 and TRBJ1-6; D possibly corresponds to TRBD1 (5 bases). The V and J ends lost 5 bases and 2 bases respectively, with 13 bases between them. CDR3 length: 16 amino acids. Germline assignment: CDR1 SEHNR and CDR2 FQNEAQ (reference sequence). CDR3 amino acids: CASSPAGGAYNSPLHF. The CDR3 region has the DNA TGTGCCAGCAGCCCAGCCGGGGGGGCCTATAATTCACCCCTCCACTTT.

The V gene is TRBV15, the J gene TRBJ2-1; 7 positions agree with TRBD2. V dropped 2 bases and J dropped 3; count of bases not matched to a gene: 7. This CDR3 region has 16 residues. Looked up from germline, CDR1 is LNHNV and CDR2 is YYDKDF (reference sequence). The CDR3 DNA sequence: TGTGCCACCAGCAGACTTTTCACGGGGGGCTACAATGAGCAGTTCTTC. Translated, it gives CATSRLFTGGYNEQFF.

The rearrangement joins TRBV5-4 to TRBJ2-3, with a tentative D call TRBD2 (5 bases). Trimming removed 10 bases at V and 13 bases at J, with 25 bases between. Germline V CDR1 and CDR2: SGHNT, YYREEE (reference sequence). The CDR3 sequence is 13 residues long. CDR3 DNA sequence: TGTGCCTTCTTCGCGCAGCTCGTGAGGGCGGAGTATTTT. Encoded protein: CAFFAQLVRAEYF. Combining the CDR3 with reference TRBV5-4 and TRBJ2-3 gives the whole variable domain ETGVTQSPTHLIKTRGQQVTLRCSSQSGHNTVSWYQQALGQGPQFIFQYYREEENGRGNFPPRFSGLQFPNYSSELNVNALELDDSALYLCAFFAQLVRAEYFGPGTRLTVL.

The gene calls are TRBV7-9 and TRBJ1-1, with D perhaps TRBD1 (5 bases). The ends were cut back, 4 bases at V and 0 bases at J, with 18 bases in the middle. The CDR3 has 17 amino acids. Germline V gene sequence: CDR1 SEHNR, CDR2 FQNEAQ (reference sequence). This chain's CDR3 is CASSSSANRPVNTEAFF. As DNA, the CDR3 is TGTGCCAGCAGCTCATCCGCGAACAGGCCCGTGAACACTGAAGCTTTCTTT. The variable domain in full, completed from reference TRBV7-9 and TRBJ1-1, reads DTGVSQNPRHKITKRGQNVTFRCDPISEHNRLYWYRQTLGQGPEFLTYFQNEAQLEKSRLLSDRFSAERPKGSFSTLEIQRTEQGDSAMYLCASSSSANRPVNTEAFFGQGTRLTVV.

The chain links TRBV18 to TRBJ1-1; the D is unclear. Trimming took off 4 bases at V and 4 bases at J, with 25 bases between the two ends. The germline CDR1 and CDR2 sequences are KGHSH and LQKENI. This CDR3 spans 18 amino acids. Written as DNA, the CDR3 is TGTGCCAGCTCACAAAGACTGGGCATAGCCGGGGTCGGCACTGAAGCTTTCTTT. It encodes CASSQRLGIAGVGTEAFF.

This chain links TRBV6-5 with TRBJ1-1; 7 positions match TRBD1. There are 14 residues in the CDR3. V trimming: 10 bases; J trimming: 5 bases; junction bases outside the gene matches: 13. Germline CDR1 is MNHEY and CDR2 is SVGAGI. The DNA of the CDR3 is TGTGCCACCCAAATACAGGGGATGGGGACTGAAGCTTTCTTT. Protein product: CATQIQGMGTEAFF.

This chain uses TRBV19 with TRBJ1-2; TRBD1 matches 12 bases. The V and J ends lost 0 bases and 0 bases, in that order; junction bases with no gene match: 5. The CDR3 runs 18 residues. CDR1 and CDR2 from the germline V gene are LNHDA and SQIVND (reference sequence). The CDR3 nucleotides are TGTGCCAGTAGTATAGATACCCGGGACAGGGGGCCTAACTATGGCTACACCTTC. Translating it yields CASSIDTRDRGPNYGYTF.

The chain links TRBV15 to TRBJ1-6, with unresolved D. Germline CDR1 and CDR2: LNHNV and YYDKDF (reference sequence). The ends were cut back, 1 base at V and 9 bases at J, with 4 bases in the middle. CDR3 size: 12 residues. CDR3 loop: CATSRGGSPLHF. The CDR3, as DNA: TGTGCCACCAGCAGAGGAGGTTCACCCCTCCACTTT.

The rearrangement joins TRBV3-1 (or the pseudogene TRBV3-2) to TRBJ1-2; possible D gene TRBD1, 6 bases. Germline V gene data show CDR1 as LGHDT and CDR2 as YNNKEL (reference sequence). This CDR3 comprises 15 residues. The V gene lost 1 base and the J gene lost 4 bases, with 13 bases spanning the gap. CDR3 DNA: TGTGCCAGCAGCCAAGTATCGGGGGGCTCCTATGGCTACACCTTC. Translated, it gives CASSQVSGGSYGYTF.

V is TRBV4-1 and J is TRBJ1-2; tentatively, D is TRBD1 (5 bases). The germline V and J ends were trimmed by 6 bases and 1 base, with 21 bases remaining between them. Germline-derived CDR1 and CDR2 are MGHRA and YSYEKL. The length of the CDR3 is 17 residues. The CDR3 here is CASSPDFRRTINYGYTF. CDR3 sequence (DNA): TGCGCCAGCAGTCCTGACTTTAGACGGACAATTAACTATGGCTACACCTTC.

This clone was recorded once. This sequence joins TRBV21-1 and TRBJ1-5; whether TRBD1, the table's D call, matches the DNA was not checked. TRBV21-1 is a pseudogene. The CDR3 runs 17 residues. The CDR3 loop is CASSKLGQGASNQPQHF. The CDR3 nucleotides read TGTGCCAGCAGCAAACTTGGACAGGGGGCGAGCAATCAGCCCCAGCATTTT.

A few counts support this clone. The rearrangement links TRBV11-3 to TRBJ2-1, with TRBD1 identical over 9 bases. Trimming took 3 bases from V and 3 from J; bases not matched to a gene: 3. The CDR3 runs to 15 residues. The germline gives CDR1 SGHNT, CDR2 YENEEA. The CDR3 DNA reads TGTGCCAGCAGCTTGGGACAGGGCGGCTACAATGAGCAGTTCTTC. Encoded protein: CASSLGQGGYNEQFF.

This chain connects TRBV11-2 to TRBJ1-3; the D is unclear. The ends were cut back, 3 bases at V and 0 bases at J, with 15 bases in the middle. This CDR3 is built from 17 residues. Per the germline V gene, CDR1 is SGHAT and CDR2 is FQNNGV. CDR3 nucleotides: TGTGCCAGCAGCTTGGAAGTTAAGCGTTTCTCTGGAAACACCATATATTTT. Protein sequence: CASSLEVKRFSGNTIYF.

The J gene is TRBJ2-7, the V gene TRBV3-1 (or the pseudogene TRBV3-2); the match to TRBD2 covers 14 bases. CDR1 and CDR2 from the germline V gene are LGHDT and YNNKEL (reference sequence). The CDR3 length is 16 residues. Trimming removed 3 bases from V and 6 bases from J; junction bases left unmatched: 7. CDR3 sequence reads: CASSQGLAGAAREQYF. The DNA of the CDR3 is TGTGCCAGCAGCCAGGGACTAGCGGGAGCCGCCCGCGAGCAGTACTTC.

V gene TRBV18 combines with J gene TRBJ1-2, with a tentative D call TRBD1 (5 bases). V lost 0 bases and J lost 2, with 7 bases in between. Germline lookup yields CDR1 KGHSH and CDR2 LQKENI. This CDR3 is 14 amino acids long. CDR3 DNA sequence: TGTGCCAGCTCACCACCCGACAGCAACTATGGCTACACCTTC. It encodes CASSPPDSNYGYTF.

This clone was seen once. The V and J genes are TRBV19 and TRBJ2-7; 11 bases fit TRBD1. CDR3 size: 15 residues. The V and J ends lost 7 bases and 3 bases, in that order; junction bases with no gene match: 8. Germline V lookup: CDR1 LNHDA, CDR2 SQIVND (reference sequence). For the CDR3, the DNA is TGTGCCAGTACCCCGGGACAGGGGGGGGTCTACGAGCAGTACTTC. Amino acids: CASTPGQGGVYEQYF.

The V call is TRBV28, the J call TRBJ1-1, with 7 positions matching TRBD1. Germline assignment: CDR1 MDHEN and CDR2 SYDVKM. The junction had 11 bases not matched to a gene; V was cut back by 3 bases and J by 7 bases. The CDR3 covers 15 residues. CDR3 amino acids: CASSLFGTALIEAFF. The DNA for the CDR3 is TGTGCCAGCAGTTTGTTCGGGACAGCACTTATTGAAGCTTTCTTT.

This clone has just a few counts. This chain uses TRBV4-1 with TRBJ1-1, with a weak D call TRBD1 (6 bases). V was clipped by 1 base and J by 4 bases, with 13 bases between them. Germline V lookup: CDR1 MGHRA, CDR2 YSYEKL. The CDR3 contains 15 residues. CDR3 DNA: TGCGCCAGCAGCCAAGGGACAGTGGTGGGCACTGAAGCTTTCTTT. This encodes CASSQGTVVGTEAFF.

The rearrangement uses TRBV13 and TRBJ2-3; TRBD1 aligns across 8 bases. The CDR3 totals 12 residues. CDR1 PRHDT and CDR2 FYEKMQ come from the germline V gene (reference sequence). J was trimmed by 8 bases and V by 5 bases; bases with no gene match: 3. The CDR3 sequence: CASSQDRATQYF. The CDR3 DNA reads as TGTGCCAGCAGCCAGGACAGGGCTACGCAGTATTTT. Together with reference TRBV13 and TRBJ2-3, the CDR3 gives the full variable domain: AAGVIQSPRHLIKEKRETATLKCYPIPRHDTVYWYQQGPGQDPQFLISFYEKMQSDKGSIPDRFSAQQFSDYHSELNMSSLELGDSALYFCASSQDRATQYFGPGTRLTVL.

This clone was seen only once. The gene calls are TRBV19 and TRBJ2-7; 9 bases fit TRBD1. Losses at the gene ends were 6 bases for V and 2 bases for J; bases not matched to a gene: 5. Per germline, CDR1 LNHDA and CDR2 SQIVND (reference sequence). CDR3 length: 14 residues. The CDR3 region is CASRTGTGTYEQYF. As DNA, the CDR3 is TGTGCCAGTAGAACCGGGACAGGGACCTACGAGCAGTACTTC.

The CDR3 is CASSPHPTATGENYGYTF. The DNA of the CDR3 is TGTGCCAGCAGCCCCCACCCGACGGCGACAGGGGAAAACTATGGCTACACCTTC. The V and J genes are TRBV16 and TRBJ1-2; 8 nucleotides align to TRBD1. From germline, CDR1 is KGHSY and CDR2 FQNENV. The CDR3 totals 18 residues. V gave up 4 bases and J gave up 2 bases; unmatched junction bases: 15.